The 5 T cell receptor beta chains below come from one sample, sequenced in a study of CD8 T cells in ankylosing spondylitis. Each CDR3 protein is one row after TCRdb ran MiXCR on the 5' RACE reads. Among around 250,000 distinct CDR3 sequences listed, under 20% were seen once. The specimen was blood, either unsorted or a sorted T cell fraction (not recorded which). The receptors shown here come from a male donor with ankylosing spondylitis or in good health (not recorded which).

Notes on this clonotype: The junction shows a germline mismatch at one end, possibly a read error. The chain recombines TRBV3-1 with TRBJ2-6; either TRBD1 or TRBD2 may supply D (5 bases each). Germline CDR1 is LGHDT and CDR2 is YNNKEL (reference sequence). The CDR3 has 18 amino acids. For the CDR3, the DNA is TGTGCCACCAGCAAAGAGGTCTGGGGGTCTACTGGGGCCAACGTCCTGACTTTC. It yields the protein CATSKEVWGSTGANVLTF.

The chain links TRBV12-3 or TRBV12-4 to TRBJ2-5, with 8 positions matching TRBD1. The CDR3 is 17 residues long. V dropped 5 bases and J dropped 2; count of bases not matched to a gene: 13. The CDR3 region is CASSLGQGGFGQETQYF. The DNA of the CDR3 is TGTGCCAGCAGTCTTGGACAGGGCGGTTTTGGACAAGAGACCCAGTACTTC.

The chain uses TRBV4-2 and TRBJ2-7; possible D gene TRBD1, 5 bases. CDR3 length equals 14 residues. Germline V gives CDR1 LGHNA, CDR2 YNFKEQ. V gave up 5 bases and J gave up 3 bases, with 14 bases separating them. The DNA for the CDR3 is TGTGCCAGCAGCTACAAACAGGATAACTACGAGCAGTACTTC. Translated, it gives CASSYKQDNYEQYF.

The chain has TRBV5-6 and TRBJ2-1, with a tentative D call TRBD1 (6 bases). The germline V gene encodes CDR1 SGHDT and CDR2 YYEEEE. The CDR3 runs 14 residues. V shed 2 bases and J shed 4 bases, with 10 bases lying between them. The CDR3 DNA sequence: TGTGCCAGCAGCTTAGGACAGATATACAATGAGCAGTTCTTC. Its translation is CASSLGQIYNEQFF.

In its sample, this clonotype was seen many times. The V call is TRBV4-3, the J call TRBJ2-3; no clear D. V shed 0 bases and J shed 0 bases, with 10 bases lying between them. Looked up from germline, CDR1 is LGHNA and CDR2 is YSLEER. There are 16 residues in the CDR3. The CDR3 region has the DNA TGCGCCAGCAGCCAAGATGGTGTCCCAAGCACAGATACGCAGTATTTT. Translated, it gives CASSQDGVPSTDTQYF.